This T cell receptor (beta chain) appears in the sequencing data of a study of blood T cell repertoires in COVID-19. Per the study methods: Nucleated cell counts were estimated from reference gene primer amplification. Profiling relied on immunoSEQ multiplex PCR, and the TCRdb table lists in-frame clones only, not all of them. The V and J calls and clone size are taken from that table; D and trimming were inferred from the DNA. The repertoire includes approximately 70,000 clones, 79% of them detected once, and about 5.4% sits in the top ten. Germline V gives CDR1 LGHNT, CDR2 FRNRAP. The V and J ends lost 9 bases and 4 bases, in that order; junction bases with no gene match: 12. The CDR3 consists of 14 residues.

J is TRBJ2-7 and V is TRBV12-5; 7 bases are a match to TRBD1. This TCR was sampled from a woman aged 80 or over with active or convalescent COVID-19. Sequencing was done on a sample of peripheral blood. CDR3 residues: CARNLGDRRYEQYF. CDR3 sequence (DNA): TGTGCTAGAAATCTAGGGGACAGAAGGTACGAGCAGTACTTC.